The following is a TCR beta chain sequence with its context. This entry comes from a study of blood T cell repertoires in COVID-19. On the study more broadly: Material from acute and convalescent COVID-19 was sourced from the United States, Italy and Spain. Sources were T cells, B-cell-depleted T cells, or PBMCs; the material itself was cDNA or gDNA.

CDR1 and CDR2 from the germline V gene are ENHRY and SYGVKD. J was trimmed by 6 bases and V by 6 bases; bases with no gene match: 11. The CDR3 extends over 16 amino acids. The table came from immunoSEQ multiplex PCR; TCRdb's copy has only in-frame clones and leaves some out. The sample lists about 250,000 clones; 83% were seen once. The sequence came from a human donor in a cohort sampled during active COVID-19. Sequenced input: peripheral blood. This chain links TRBV10-3 with TRBJ2-2, with TRBD1 identical over 9 bases. The CDR3 DNA reads as TGTGCCATCAGCAAAGAGGGACAGGGAGTATCCGGGGAGCTGTTTTTT. This encodes CAISKEGQGVSGELFF.